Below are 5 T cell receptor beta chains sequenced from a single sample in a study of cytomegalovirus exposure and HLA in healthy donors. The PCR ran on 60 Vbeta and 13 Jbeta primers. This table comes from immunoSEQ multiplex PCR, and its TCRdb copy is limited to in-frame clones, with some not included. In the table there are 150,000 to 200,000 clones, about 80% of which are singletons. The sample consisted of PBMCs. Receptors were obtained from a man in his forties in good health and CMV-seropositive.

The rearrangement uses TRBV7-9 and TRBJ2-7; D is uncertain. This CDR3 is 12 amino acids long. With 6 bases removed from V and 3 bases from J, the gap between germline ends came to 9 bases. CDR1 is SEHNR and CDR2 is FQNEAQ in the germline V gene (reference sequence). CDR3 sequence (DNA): TGTGCCAGCAGAAGTACCAGCTACGAGCAGTACTTC. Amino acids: CASRSTSYEQYF. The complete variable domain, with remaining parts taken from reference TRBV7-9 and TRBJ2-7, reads DTGVSQNPRHKITKRGQNVTFRCDPISEHNRLYWYRQTLGQGPEFLTYFQNEAQLEKSRLLSDRFSAERPKGSFSTLEIQRTEQGDSAMYLCASRSTSYEQYFGPGTRLTVT.

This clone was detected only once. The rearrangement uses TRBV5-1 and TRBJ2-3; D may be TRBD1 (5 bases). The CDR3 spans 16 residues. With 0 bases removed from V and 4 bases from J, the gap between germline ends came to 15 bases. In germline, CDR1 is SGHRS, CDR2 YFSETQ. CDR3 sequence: CASSLATGAPADTQYF. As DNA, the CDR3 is TGCGCCAGCAGCTTGGCGACTGGGGCACCGGCAGATACGCAGTATTTT.

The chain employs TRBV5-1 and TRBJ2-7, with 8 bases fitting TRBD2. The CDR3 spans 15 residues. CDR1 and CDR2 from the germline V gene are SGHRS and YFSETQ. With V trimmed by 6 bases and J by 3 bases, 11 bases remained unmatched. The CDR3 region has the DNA TGCGCCAGCAATGGTCTGCCGGGACTAGGCTACGAGCAGTACTTC. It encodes CASNGLPGLGYEQYF.

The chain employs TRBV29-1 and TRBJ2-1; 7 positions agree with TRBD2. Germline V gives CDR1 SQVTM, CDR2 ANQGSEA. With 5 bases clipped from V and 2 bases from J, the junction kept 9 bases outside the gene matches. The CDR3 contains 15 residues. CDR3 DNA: TGCAGCGTTAAGGAAGGAGCGGGAACCTACAATGAGCAGTTCTTC. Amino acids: CSVKEGAGTYNEQFF.

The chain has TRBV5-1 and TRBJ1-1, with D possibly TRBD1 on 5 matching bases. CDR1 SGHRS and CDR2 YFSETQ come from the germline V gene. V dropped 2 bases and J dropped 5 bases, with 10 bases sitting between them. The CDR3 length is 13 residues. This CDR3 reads CASSFQGGTEAFF. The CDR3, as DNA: TGCGCCAGCAGCTTCCAGGGTGGGACTGAAGCTTTCTTT.